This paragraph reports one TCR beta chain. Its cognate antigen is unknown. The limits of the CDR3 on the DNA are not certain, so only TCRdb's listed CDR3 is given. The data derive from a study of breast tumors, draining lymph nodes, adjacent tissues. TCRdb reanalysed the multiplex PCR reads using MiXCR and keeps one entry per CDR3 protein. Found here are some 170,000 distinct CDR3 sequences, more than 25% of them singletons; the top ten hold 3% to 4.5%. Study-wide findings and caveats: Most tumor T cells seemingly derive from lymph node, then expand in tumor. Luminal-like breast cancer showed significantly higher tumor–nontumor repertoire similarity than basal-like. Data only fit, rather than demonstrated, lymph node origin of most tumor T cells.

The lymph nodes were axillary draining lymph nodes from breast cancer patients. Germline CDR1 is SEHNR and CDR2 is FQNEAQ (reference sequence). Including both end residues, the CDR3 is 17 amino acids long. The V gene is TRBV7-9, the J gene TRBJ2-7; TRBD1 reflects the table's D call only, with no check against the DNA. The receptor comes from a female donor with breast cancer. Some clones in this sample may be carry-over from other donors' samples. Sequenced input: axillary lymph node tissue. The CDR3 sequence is CASSPRVGTGSSYERHF.